Below, 32 T cell receptor beta chains from the same sample are listed, as sequenced in a study of T cells in Graves' hyperthyroidism and ophthalmopathy. The source material, RNA transcripts, was used to amplify TCR beta CDR3 regions. An initial round of RT-PCR targeting the TCR CDR3 relied on the HTBI primer set. TCRdb re-called the multiplex PCR reads with MiXCR, one entry per CDR3 protein. The repertoire includes about 570,000 distinct CDR3 sequences, roughly 46% of them detected once, and 19% sits in the top ten. The sequenced material came from peripheral blood or thyroid tissue (not recorded which). All receptors come from an adult woman with Graves' disease, either hyperthyroidism or ophthalmopathy (not recorded which).

V is TRBV2 and J is TRBJ1-1; 9 nucleotides agree with TRBD1. Germline CDR1 is SNHLY and CDR2 is FYNNEI. The junction had 5 bases not matched to a gene; V was cut back by 7 bases and J by 5 bases. The CDR3 length is 13 residues. The CDR3 DNA is TGTGCCAGCAAACAGGGGGCTGCGACTGAAGCTTTCTTT. Encoded protein: CASKQGAATEAFF. Combining the CDR3 with reference TRBV2 and TRBJ1-1 gives the whole variable domain EPEVTQTPSHQVTQMGQEVILRCVPISNHLYFYWYRQILGQKVEFLVSFYNNEISEKSEIFDDQFSVERPDGSNFTLKIRSTKLEDSAMYFCASKQGAATEAFFGQGTRLTVV.

This clonotype was picked up many times. The V call is TRBV6-5, the J call TRBJ1-5; the D gene is possibly TRBD1 (6 bases). Trimming removed 7 bases at V and 5 bases at J, with 18 bases between. Per the germline V gene, CDR1 is MNHEY and CDR2 is SVGAGI. The CDR3 totals 15 residues. CDR3 residues: CASTGGGPPDQPQHF. CDR3 nucleotides: TGTGCCAGCACCGGCGGGGGGCCTCCAGATCAGCCCCAGCATTTT.

This clonotype was detected only a few times. CDR3 bases: TGTGCCAGCAGCTTAAATCGGGGCCATGGCTACACCTTC. It specifies CASSLNRGHGYTF. The rearrangement links TRBV7-2 to TRBJ1-2; tentatively, D is TRBD1 (5 bases). Trimming removed 2 bases from V and 6 bases from J, with 10 bases in between. In germline, CDR1 is SGHTA, CDR2 FQGNSA. The CDR3 is 13 amino acids.

This chain links TRBV7-9 with TRBJ1-1; D is unclear. The CDR3 runs to 14 residues. Germline CDR1 is SEHNR and CDR2 is FQNEAQ (reference sequence). The V end lost 6 bases, the J end lost 0 bases, and 11 bases lay between the germline ends. CDR3 sequence: CASSATHLNTEAFF. The DNA for the CDR3 is TGTGCCAGCAGTGCTACTCACCTGAACACTGAAGCTTTCTTT.

The table lists this clonotype with a few counts. The chain couples TRBV7-8 to TRBJ1-5; D gene ambiguous. CDR3 length: 14 residues. From germline, CDR1 is SGHVS and CDR2 FQNEAQ. The V and J ends lost 2 bases and 3 bases respectively, with 8 bases between them. In DNA, the CDR3 is TGTGCCAGCAGCTTAAACCGTAACAATCAGCCCCAGCATTTT. Residues: CASSLNRNNQPQHF.

The chain links TRBV29-1 to TRBJ1-6, with TRBD1 matching 10 bases. J was trimmed by 8 bases and V by 6 bases; bases with no gene match: 7. Germline V gene data show CDR1 as SQVTM and CDR2 as ANQGSEA. This CDR3 contains 14 residues. This CDR3 is CSVRTGGQYSPLHF. CDR3 bases: TGCAGCGTCAGGACAGGGGGACAGTATTCACCCCTCCACTTT.

The chain uses TRBV30 and TRBJ1-1; D is perhaps TRBD1 (6 bases). This CDR3 spans 12 amino acids. V was trimmed by 4 bases and J by 6 bases, leaving 12 bases between them. The germline V gene encodes CDR1 GTSNPN and CDR2 SVGIG (reference sequence). The CDR3 nucleotides are TGTGCCTGGATAGGGGGGAAGGCTGAAGCTTTCTTT. Residues: CAWIGGKAEAFF.

This clonotype occurred once. The rearrangement uses TRBV19 and TRBJ1-6, with D perhaps matching TRBD1 (5 bases). From germline, CDR1 is LNHDA and CDR2 SQIVND (reference sequence). The CDR3 loop spans 15 amino acids. V was trimmed by 1 base and J by 10 bases, leaving 14 bases between them. CDR3 coding DNA: TGTGCCAGTAGTATAGTAAGAGGGGCGAACTCACCCCTCCACTTT. Protein: CASSIVRGANSPLHF.

This clonotype was counted at least ten times. The chain is built from TRBV7-9 and TRBJ2-7; 8 bases fit TRBD2. This CDR3 has 13 residues. Germline lookup yields CDR1 SEHNR and CDR2 FQNEAQ (reference sequence). J lost 2 bases, V lost 6 bases, and 3 bases had no gene match. The CDR3 coding sequence is TGTGCCAGCAGTAGCGGGACCACCTACGAGCAGTACTTC. As protein: CASSSGTTYEQYF.

This clonotype was observed many times. The J gene is TRBJ2-2, the V gene TRBV20-1; a possible D gene is TRBD2 (6 bases). Germline V gene data show CDR1 as DFQATT and CDR2 as SNEGSKA (reference sequence). This CDR3 contains 15 residues. V was pared by 0 bases and J by 4 bases, with 12 bases between. The DNA of the CDR3 is TGCAGTGCTAGAGAGGCCGGGAGTGGCACCGGGGAGCTGTTTTTT. The encoded protein is CSAREAGSGTGELFF.

This clonotype was seen more than once but under ten times. The CDR3 region has the DNA TGTGCCAGCACCCTGCGGGGTTGGCAGACCTATGGCTACACCTTC. Protein product: CASTLRGWQTYGYTF. The chain joins TRBV28 to TRBJ1-2; D is unclear. V was trimmed by 7 bases and J by 4 bases, leaving 19 bases between them. This CDR3 contains 15 residues. The germline V gene has CDR1 MDHEN and CDR2 SYDVKM.

The V and J genes are TRBV18 and TRBJ2-7; D is unresolved. The V end was cut by 2 bases, the J end by 4 bases, with 12 bases between. Germline loops: CDR1 KGHSH, CDR2 LQKENI. The CDR3 contains 14 residues. The CDR3 is CASSPVAETYEQYF. DNA of the CDR3: TGTGCCAGCTCACCAGTGGCAGAGACTTACGAGCAGTACTTC.

This chain links TRBV15 with TRBJ1-5; D call uncertain. CDR3 length: 17 residues. Germline CDR1 reads LNHNV; CDR2 reads YYDKDF (reference sequence). Trimming pared 1 base from V and 2 bases from J, leaving 15 bases between. The CDR3 reads CATSRVVAGNGNQPQHF. DNA of the CDR3: TGTGCCACCAGCAGAGTAGTGGCAGGCAATGGCAATCAGCCCCAGCATTTT.

This clonotype appeared many times. The rearrangement joins TRBV13 to TRBJ2-7; 12 nucleotides align to TRBD2. The CDR3 covers 15 residues. Germline values: CDR1 PRHDT, CDR2 FYEKMQ (reference sequence). After removal of 4 bases from V and 7 bases from J, the junction contained 8 bases not matched to a gene. In DNA, the CDR3 is TGTGCCAGCAGCTCAGGACTAGCGGGGCCCTGGGAGCAGTACTTC. It codes for CASSSGLAGPWEQYF.

The genes are TRBV7-2 and TRBJ2-7; TRBD1 agrees at 7 bases. Trimming removed 5 bases from V and 1 base from J; junction bases left unmatched: 8. CDR3 size: 15 residues. Germline V gives CDR1 SGHTA, CDR2 FQGNSA. The CDR3: CASSPTPGQSYEQYF. The CDR3 DNA reads TGTGCCAGCAGCCCCACCCCGGGACAGTCCTACGAGCAGTACTTC.

DNA for the CDR3: TGTGCCACGTCCCCAGGACAGGGCAATCAGCCCCAGCATTTT. It codes for CATSPGQGNQPQHF. The chain recombines TRBV2 with TRBJ1-5, with 7 bases aligning to TRBD1. This CDR3 comprises 14 residues. Trimming took 10 bases from V and 2 from J; bases not matched to a gene: 8. Germline V lookup: CDR1 SNHLY, CDR2 FYNNEI.

In the case of this clonotype: A clone one base away is much larger, so this may be a read error. J is TRBJ2-2 and V is TRBV12-3 or TRBV12-4; D unclear. The CDR3 is 15 residues long. Trimming left V 2 bases short and J 4 bases short, with 11 bases between. CDR3 amino acids: CASSLRVRITGELFF. The DNA for the CDR3 is TGTGCCAGCAGTTTACGTGTGAGGATCACCGGGGAGCTGTTTTTT.

This clonotype occurred once. The V gene is TRBV29-1, the J gene TRBJ2-2; the D gene is possibly TRBD2 (5 bases). CDR3 size: 14 residues. Germline assignment: CDR1 SQVTM and CDR2 ANQGSEA. V was trimmed by 3 bases and J by 1 base, leaving 9 bases between them. This chain's CDR3 is CSVETRENTGELFF. The CDR3 DNA is TGCAGCGTTGAGACCCGGGAGAACACCGGGGAGCTGTTTTTT.

The chain links TRBV29-1 to TRBJ2-7; weak D call: TRBD1 (6 bases). Germline assignment: CDR1 SQVTM and CDR2 ANQGSEA. V lost 7 bases and J lost 1, with 11 bases in between. This CDR3 is built from 12 residues. In nucleotides, the CDR3 is TGCAGCGCCGAAACAGGGTCCTACGAGCAGTACTTC. Translating gives CSAETGSYEQYF.

CDR3 loop: CASKSRAMRTEAFF. CDR3 nucleotides: TGTGCCAGCAAAAGTCGGGCAATGAGGACTGAAGCTTTCTTT. The chain recombines TRBV7-2 with TRBJ1-1, with D unclear. The CDR3 is made up of 14 amino acids. Trimming shortened V by 7 bases and J by 5 bases, and 17 bases separated the two germline ends. CDR1 and CDR2 (germline): SGHTA, FQGNSA. The whole variable domain, filled in from reference TRBV7-2 and TRBJ1-1, reads GAGVSQSPSNKVTEKGKDVELRCDPISGHTALYWYRQSLGQGLEFLIYFQGNSAPDKSGLPSDRFSAERTGGSVSTLTIQRTQQEDSAVYLCASKSRAMRTEAFFGQGTRLTVV.

This clonotype appeared a single time. Being one base from a much bigger clone, this may be a read error. This rearrangement joins TRBV7-2 to TRBJ2-2, with TRBD1 identical over 8 bases. The germline V gene encodes CDR1 SGHTA and CDR2 FQGNSA. After removal of 1 base from V and 1 base from J, the junction contained 11 bases not matched to a gene. CDR3 length: 19 amino acids. CDR3 protein: CASSLVLDRERGNTGELFF. CDR3 in DNA: TGTGCCAGCAGCTTAGTGCTGGACAGGGAGAGGGGGAACACCGGGGAGCTGTTTTTT.

This clonotype has a count of ten or more. The chain employs TRBV11-2 and TRBJ2-7; no definite D call. Germline lookup yields CDR1 SGHAT and CDR2 FQNNGV. V dropped 11 bases and J dropped 7 bases, with 12 bases sitting between them. The CDR3 is 10 amino acids. In DNA, the CDR3 is TGTGCCCTCTGCCCAGGTGAGCAGTACTTC. Amino acids: CALCPGEQYF.

The rearrangement joins TRBV2 to TRBJ1-6; TRBD1 aligns across 7 bases. With V trimmed by 5 bases and J by 13 bases, 17 bases remained unmatched. The length of the CDR3 is 16 residues. Germline CDR1 is SNHLY and CDR2 is FYNNEI. CDR3 bases: TGTGCCAGCAGTTACCCGACAGGGTTGGACCCCCGTCCCCTCCACTTT. It yields the protein CASSYPTGLDPRPLHF.

The chain recombines TRBV29-1 with TRBJ2-5; D is possibly TRBD1 or TRBD2 (5 bases each). In germline, CDR1 is SQVTM, CDR2 ANQGSEA. The CDR3 consists of 11 residues. V lost 7 bases and J 5 bases, leaving 11 bases between the germline ends. The CDR3, as DNA: TGCAGCGGGGGGACCCGGGAGACCCAGTACTTC. Protein: CSGGTRETQYF.

This clonotype was detected only once. Here the CDR3 DNA reads TGTGCCAGCAGTGCTAGGACAGGTTTAGGGTATGGCTACACCTTC. Protein: CASSARTGLGYGYTF. V gene TRBV7-9 combines with J gene TRBJ1-2, with 7 bases lining up with TRBD1. V dropped 6 bases and J dropped 5; count of bases not matched to a gene: 12. Germline CDR1 SEHNR, CDR2 FQNEAQ (reference sequence). This CDR3 region has 15 residues.

This clonotype has only a few counts. Just one base apart from a much larger clone, this may be a read error. The final CDR3 position lacks the conserved phenylalanine or tryptophan, pointing to a likely read error. V usage is TRBV12-3 or TRBV12-4 and J usage is TRBJ2-7; D gene unclear. The V gene lost 6 bases and the J gene lost 1 base, with 16 bases spanning the gap. The length of the CDR3 is 15 residues. CDR3 protein: CASSPSATPSYEQYL. The CDR3 coding sequence is TGTGCCAGCAGCCCATCCGCGACCCCTTCCTACGAGCAGTACCTC.

This clonotype was seen only a few times. The genes are TRBV9 and TRBJ2-5, with a possible D match to TRBD2 (6 bases). This CDR3 is built from 16 residues. Trimming removed 0 bases at V and 1 base at J, with 13 bases between. CDR1 and CDR2 (germline): SGDLS, YYNGEE. CDR3 region: CASSVGGTGLQETQYF. The CDR3 DNA reads as TGTGCCAGCAGCGTAGGCGGGACTGGACTCCAAGAGACCCAGTACTTC.

This rearrangement joins TRBV6-1 to TRBJ2-7, with 7 bases matching TRBD1. Unmatched junction bases numbered 9, after V lost 10 bases and J lost 6 bases. The CDR3 runs 12 residues. The germline V gene has CDR1 MNHNS and CDR2 SASEGT. CDR3 nucleotides: TGTGCCACCAGCGAACAGGGGCCCGAGCAGTACTTC. Its protein product is CATSEQGPEQYF.

This clonotype has a count of ten or more. The chain combines TRBV29-1 with TRBJ1-2, with D possibly matching TRBD1 (5 bases). The CDR3 extends over 14 amino acids. The germline V gene has CDR1 SQVTM and CDR2 ANQGSEA. With 6 bases removed from V and 4 bases from J, the gap between germline ends came to 18 bases. The CDR3 DNA reads as TGCAGCGTCCCTGTATCCGACCAGGGCTATGGCTACACCTTC. Its translation: CSVPVSDQGYGYTF.

There are many counts of this clonotype. The V call is TRBV9, the J call TRBJ2-7, with TRBD1 matching 9 bases. Germline values: CDR1 SGDLS, CDR2 YYNGEE. The V and J ends lost 5 bases and 1 base, in that order; junction bases with no gene match: 7. The CDR3 has 15 residues. For the CDR3, the DNA is TGTGCCAGCAGTGAGACAGGGGGATGGTCCTACGAGCAGTACTTC. It encodes CASSETGGWSYEQYF.

Comments on this clonotype: The junction departs from germline at one end; a sequencing error may be responsible. The CDR3 coding sequence is TGCGGTGCTAGAGATCCAGGGGCCAACGTCCTGACTTTC. Translation: CGARDPGANVLTF. This chain links TRBV20-1 with TRBJ2-6, with D uncertain. The CDR3 is 13 amino acids. From germline, CDR1 is DFQATT and CDR2 SNEGSKA (reference sequence).

This clonotype was seen once. The chain combines TRBV7-9 with TRBJ1-1; D is undetermined. The CDR3 loop spans 13 amino acids. With 8 bases removed from V and 4 bases from J, the gap between germline ends came to 14 bases. From germline, CDR1 is SEHNR and CDR2 FQNEAQ (reference sequence). Written as DNA, the CDR3 is TGTGCCAGCGCCTATGTTTTGGGCACTGAAGCTTTCTTT. Translating gives CASAYVLGTEAFF. Combining the CDR3 with reference TRBV7-9 and TRBJ1-1 gives the whole variable domain DTGVSQNPRHKITKRGQNVTFRCDPISEHNRLYWYRQTLGQGPEFLTYFQNEAQLEKSRLLSDRFSAERPKGSFSTLEIQRTEQGDSAMYLCASAYVLGTEAFFGQGTRLTVV.